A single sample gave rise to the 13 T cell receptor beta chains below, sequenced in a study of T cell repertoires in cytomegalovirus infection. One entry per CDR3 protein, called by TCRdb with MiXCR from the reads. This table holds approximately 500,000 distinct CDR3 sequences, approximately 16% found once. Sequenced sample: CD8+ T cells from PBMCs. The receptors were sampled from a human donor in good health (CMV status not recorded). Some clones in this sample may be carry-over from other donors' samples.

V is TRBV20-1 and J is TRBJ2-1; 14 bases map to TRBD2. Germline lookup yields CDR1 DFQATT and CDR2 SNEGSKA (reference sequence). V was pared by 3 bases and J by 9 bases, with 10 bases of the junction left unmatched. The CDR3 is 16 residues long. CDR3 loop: CSARRLAGGSEGEQFF. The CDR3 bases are TGCAGTGCTAGGAGACTAGCGGGAGGGTCGGAAGGTGAGCAGTTCTTC.

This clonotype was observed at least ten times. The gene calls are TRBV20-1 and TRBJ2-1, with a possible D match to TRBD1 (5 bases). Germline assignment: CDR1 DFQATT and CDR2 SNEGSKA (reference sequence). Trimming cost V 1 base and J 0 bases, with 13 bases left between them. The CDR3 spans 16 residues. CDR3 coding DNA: TGCAGTGCTAGAGGTATACAGGTGATCTCCTACAATGAGCAGTTCTTC. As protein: CSARGIQVISYNEQFF.

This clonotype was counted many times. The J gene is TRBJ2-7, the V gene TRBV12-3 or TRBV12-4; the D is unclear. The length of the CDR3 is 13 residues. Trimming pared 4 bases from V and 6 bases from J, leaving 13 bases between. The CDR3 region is CASSSSALSEQYF. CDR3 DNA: TGTGCCAGCAGTTCGAGTGCCTTATCCGAGCAGTACTTC.

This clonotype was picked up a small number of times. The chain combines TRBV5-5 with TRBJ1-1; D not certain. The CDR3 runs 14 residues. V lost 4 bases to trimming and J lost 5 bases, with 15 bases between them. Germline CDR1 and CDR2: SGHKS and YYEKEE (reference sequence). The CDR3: CASSPSGRGTEAFF. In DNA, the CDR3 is TGTGCCAGCAGCCCCTCCGGGAGAGGTACTGAAGCTTTCTTT.

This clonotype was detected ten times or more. This CDR3 reads CASSLAIKEGVTEAFF. CDR3 bases: TGTGCCAGCAGCTTGGCCATAAAGGAGGGAGTGACTGAAGCTTTCTTT. The chain couples TRBV5-6 to TRBJ1-1; D ambiguous. In germline, CDR1 is SGHDT, CDR2 YYEEEE. V shed 0 bases and J shed 5 bases, with 17 bases lying between them. The CDR3 covers 16 residues.

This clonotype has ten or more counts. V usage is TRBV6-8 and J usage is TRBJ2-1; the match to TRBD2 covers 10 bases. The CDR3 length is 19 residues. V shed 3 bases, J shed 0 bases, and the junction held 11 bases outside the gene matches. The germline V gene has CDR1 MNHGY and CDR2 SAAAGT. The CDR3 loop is CASSYGLAAKDSSYNEQFF. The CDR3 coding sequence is TGTGCCAGCAGTTATGGACTAGCGGCCAAAGACAGCTCCTACAATGAGCAGTTCTTC.

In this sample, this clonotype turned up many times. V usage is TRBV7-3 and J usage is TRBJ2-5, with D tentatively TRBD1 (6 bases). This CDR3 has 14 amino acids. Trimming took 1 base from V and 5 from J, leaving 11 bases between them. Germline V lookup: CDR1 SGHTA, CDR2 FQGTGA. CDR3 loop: CASSLNGDKETQYF. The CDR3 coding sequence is TGTGCCAGCAGCTTAAACGGGGACAAGGAGACCCAGTACTTC.

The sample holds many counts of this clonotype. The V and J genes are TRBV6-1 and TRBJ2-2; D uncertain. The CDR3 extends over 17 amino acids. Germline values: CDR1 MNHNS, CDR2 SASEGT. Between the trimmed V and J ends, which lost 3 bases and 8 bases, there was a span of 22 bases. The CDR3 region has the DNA TGTGCCAGCAGTGACCCGGTACAGAGAAAAAAATTAGGGGAGCTGTTTTTT. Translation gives CASSDPVQRKKLGELFF.

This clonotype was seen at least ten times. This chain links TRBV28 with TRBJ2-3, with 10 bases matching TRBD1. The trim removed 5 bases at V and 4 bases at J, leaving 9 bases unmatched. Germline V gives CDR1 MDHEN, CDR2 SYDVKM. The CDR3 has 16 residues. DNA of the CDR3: TGTGCCAGCAGTCCCTCGGGGGGACAGGGGCCAGATACGCAGTATTTT. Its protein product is CASSPSGGQGPDTQYF.

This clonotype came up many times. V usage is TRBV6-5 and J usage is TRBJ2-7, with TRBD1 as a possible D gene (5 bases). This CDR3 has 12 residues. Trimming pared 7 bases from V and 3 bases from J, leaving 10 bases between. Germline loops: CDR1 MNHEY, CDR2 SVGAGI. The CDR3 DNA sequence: TGTGCCAGCAAAGGGGAAGGCTACGAGCAGTACTTC. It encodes CASKGEGYEQYF.

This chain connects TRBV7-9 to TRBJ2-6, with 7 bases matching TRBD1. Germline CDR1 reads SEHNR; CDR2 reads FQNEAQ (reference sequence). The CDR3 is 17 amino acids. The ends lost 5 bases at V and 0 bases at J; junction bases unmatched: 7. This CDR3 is CASSLTQGLSGANVLTF. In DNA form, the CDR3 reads TGTGCCAGCAGCCTAACACAGGGGCTCTCTGGGGCCAACGTCCTGACTTTC.

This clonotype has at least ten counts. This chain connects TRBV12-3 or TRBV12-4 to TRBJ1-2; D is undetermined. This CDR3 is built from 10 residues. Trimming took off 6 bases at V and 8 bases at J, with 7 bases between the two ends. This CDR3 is CASSPGGYTF. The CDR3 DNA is TGTGCCAGCAGCCCCGGGGGCTACACCTTC.

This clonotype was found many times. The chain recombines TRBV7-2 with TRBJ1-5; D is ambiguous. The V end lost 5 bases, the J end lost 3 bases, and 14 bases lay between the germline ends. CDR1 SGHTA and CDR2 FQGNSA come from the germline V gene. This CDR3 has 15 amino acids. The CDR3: CASSPSGNYNQPQHF. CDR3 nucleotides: TGTGCCAGCAGCCCGAGCGGGAACTACAATCAGCCCCAGCATTTT.